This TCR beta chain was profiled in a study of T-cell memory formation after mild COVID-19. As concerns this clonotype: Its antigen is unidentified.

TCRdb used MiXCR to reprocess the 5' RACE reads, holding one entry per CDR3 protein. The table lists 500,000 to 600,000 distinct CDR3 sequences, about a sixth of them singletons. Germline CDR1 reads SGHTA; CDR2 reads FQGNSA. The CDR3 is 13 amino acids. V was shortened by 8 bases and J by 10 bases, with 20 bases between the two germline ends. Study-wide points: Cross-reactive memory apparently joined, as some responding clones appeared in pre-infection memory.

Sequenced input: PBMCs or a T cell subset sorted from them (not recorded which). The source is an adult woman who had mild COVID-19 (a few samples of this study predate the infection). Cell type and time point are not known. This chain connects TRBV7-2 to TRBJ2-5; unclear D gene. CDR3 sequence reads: CASLYEWAEDQYF. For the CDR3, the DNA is TGTGCCAGCCTTTATGAGTGGGCCGAGGACCAGTACTTC.